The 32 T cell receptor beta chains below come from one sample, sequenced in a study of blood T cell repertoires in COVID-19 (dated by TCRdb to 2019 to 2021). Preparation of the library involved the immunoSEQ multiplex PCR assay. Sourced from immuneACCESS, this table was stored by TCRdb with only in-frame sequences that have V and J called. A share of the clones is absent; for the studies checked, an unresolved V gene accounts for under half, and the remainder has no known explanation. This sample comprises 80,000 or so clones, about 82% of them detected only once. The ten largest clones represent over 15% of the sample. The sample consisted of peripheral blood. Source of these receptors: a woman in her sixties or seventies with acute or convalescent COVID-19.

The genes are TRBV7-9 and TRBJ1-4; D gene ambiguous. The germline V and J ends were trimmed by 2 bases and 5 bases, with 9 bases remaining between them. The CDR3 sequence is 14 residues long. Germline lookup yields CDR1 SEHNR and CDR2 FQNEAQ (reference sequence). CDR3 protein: CASSLSRANEKLFF. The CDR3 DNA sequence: TGTGCCAGCAGCTTAAGTCGCGCGAATGAAAAACTGTTTTTT. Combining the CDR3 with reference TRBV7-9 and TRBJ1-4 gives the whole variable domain DTGVSQNPRHKITKRGQNVTFRCDPISEHNRLYWYRQTLGQGPEFLTYFQNEAQLEKSRLLSDRFSAERPKGSFSTLEIQRTEQGDSAMYLCASSLSRANEKLFFGSGTQLSVL.

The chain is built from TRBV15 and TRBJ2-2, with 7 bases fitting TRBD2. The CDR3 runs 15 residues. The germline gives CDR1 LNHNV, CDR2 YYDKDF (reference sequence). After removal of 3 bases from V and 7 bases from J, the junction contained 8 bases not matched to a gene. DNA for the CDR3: TGTGCCACCAGCAGGGCGGGGGAGGAAGGCGGGGAGCTGTTTTTT. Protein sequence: CATSRAGEEGGELFF.

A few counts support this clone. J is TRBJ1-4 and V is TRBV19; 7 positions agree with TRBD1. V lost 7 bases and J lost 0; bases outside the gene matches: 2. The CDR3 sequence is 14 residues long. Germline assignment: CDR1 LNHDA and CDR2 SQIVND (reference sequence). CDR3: CASKTGATNEKLFF. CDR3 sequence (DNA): TGTGCCAGTAAAACAGGGGCAACTAATGAAAAACTGTTTTTT.

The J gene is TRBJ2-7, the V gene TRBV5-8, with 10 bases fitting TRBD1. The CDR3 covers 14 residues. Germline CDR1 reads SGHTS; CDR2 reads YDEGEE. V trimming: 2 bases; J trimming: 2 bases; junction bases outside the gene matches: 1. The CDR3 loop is CASSFGTGAYEQYV. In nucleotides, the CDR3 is TGTGCCAGCAGCTTTGGGACAGGGGCCTACGAGCAGTACGTC.

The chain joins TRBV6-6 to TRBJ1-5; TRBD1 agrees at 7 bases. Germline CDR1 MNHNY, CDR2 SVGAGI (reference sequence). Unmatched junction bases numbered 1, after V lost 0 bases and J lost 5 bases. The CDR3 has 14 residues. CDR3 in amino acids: CASSYSDRYQPQHF. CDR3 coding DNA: TGTGCCAGCAGTTACTCGGACAGGTATCAGCCCCAGCATTTT.

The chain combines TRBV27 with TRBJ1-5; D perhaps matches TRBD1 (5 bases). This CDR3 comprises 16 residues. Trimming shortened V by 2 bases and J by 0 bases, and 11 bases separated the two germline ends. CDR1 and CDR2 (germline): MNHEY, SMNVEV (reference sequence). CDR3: CASSLVGDYSNQPQHF. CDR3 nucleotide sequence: TGTGCCAGCAGTTTAGTCGGGGACTATAGCAATCAGCCCCAGCATTTT.

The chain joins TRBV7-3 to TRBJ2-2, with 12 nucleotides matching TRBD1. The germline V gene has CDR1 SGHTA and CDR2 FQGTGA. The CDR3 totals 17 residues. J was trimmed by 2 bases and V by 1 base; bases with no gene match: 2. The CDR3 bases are TGTGCCAGCAGCTTAAGCGGGACAGGGGGCAACACCGGGGAGCTGTTTTTT. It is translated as CASSLSGTGGNTGELFF.

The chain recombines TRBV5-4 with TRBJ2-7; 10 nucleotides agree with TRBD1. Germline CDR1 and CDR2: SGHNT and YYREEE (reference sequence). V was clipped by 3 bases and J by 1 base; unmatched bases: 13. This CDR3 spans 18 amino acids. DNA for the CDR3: TGTGCCAGCAGCTCACTACGGACAGGGGGGCTTTTGTCCTACGAGCAGTACGTC. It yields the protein CASSSLRTGGLLSYEQYV.

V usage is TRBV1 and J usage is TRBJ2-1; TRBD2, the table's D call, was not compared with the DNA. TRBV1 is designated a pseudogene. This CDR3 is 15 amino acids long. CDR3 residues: CTSSPRTGPKNEQFF. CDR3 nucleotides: TGCACCAGCAGCCCACGGACTGGTCCCAAGAATGAGCAGTTCTTC.

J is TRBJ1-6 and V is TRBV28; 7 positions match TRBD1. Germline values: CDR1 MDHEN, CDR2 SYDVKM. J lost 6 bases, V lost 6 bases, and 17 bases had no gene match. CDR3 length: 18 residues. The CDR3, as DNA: TGTGCCAGCAGCCGACAGGGTCTCGGTACAACCCGTAATTCACCCCTCCACTTT. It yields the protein CASSRQGLGTTRNSPLHF.

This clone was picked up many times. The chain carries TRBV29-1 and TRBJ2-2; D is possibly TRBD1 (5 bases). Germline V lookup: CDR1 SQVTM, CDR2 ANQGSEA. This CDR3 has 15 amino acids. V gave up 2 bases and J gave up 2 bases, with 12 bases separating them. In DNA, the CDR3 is TGCAGCGTTGAAATGGCAGGGATCAACACCGGGGAGCTGTTTTTT. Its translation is CSVEMAGINTGELFF.

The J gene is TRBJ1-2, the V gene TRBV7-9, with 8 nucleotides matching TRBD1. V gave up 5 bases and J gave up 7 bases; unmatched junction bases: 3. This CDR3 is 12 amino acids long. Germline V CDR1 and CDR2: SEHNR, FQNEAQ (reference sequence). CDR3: CASSGQGFGYTF. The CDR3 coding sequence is TGTGCCAGCAGCGGACAGGGCTTTGGCTACACCTTC.

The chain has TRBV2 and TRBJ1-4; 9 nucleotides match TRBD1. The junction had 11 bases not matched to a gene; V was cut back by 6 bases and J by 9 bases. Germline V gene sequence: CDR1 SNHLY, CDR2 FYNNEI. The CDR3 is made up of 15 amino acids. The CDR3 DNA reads TGTGCCAGCAGCCTAGTGAGACAGGGGGATAAAAAACTGTTTTTT. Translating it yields CASSLVRQGDKKLFF. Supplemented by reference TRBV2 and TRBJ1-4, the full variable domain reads EPEVTQTPSHQVTQMGQEVILRCVPISNHLYFYWYRQILGQKVEFLVSFYNNEISEKSEIFDDQFSVERPDGSNFTLKIRSTKLEDSAMYFCASSLVRQGDKKLFFGSGTQLSVL.

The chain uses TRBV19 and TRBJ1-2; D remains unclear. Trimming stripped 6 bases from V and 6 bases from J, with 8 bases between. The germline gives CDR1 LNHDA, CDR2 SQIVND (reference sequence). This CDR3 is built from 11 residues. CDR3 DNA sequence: TGTGCCAGTAGAAATCGGGATGGCTACACCTTC. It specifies CASRNRDGYTF.

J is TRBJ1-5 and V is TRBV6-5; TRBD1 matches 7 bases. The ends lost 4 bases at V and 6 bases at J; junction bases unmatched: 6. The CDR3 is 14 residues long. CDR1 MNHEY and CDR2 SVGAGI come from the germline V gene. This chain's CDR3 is CASSFDRDAQPQHF. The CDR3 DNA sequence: TGTGCCAGCAGTTTCGACAGGGACGCTCAGCCCCAGCATTTT.

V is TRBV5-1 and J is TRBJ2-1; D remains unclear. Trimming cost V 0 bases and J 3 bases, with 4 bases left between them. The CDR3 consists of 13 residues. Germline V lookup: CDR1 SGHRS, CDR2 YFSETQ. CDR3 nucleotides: TGCGCCAGCAGCTTGGGACTCTACAATGAGCAGTTCTTC. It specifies CASSLGLYNEQFF.

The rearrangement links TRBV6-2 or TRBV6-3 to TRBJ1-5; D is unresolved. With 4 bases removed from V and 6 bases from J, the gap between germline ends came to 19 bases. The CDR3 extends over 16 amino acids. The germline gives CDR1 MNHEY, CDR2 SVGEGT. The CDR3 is CASSSKDLFRGQPQHF. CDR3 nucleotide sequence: TGTGCCAGCAGTTCTAAGGATCTTTTCCGAGGTCAGCCCCAGCATTTT.

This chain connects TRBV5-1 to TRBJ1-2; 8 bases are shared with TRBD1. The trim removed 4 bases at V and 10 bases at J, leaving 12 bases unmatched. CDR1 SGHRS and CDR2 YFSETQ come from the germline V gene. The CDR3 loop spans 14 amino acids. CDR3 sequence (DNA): TGCGCCAGCAGCCTAAGCTTCGGACAGGGCCTCTACACCTTC. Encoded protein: CASSLSFGQGLYTF. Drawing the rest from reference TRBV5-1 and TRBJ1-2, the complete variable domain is KAGVTQTPRYLIKTRGQQVTLSCSPISGHRSVSWYQQTPGQGLQFLFEYFSETQRNKGNFPGRFSGRQFSNSRSEMNVSTLELGDSALYLCASSLSFGQGLYTFGSGTRLTVV.

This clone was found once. The CDR3 DNA follows: TGCGCCAGCAGCTTAACTCTCAGGGGCTCTGGAAACACCATATATTTT. Translating it yields CASSLTLRGSGNTIYF. The rearrangement joins TRBV5-1 to TRBJ1-3; D perhaps matches TRBD1 (6 bases). With 2 bases removed from V and 0 bases from J, the gap between germline ends came to 12 bases. This CDR3 comprises 16 residues. The germline V gene has CDR1 SGHRS and CDR2 YFSETQ.

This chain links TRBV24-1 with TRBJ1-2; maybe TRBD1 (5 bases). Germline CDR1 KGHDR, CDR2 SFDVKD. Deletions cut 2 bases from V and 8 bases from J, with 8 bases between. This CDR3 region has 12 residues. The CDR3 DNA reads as TGTGCCACCAGTGATTCCAGGGTCGGCTACACCTTC. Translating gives CATSDSRVGYTF.

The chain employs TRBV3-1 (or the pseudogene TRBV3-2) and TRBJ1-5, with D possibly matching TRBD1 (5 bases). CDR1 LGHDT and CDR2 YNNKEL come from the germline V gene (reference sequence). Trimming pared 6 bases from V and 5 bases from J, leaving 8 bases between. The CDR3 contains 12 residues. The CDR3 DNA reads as TGTGCCAGCAGTCTCAGGGATCAGCCCCAGCATTTT. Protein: CASSLRDQPQHF.

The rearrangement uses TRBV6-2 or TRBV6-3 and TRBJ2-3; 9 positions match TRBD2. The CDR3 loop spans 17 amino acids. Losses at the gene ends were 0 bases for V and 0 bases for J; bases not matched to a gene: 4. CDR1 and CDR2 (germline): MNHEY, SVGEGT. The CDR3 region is CASSYSMRGGSTDTQYF. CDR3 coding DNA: TGTGCCAGCAGTTACTCGATGCGGGGGGGCAGCACAGATACGCAGTATTTT.

The CDR3 DNA follows: TGTGCCAGCTCACCACCCATTTCAACCGCGGAAGCTTTCTTT. This sequence encodes CASSPPISTAEAFF. V is TRBV18 and J is TRBJ1-1; D gene unclear. This CDR3 is 14 amino acids long. V dropped 0 bases and J dropped 8 bases, with 13 bases sitting between them. The germline CDR1 and CDR2 sequences are KGHSH and LQKENI.

The CDR3 region is CASSRDRASPLHF. The CDR3 bases are TGCGCCAGCAGTCGGGACAGGGCTTCACCCCTCCACTTT. This rearrangement joins TRBV10-1 to TRBJ1-6, with 9 bases aligning to TRBD1. Germline V CDR1 and CDR2: WNHNN, SYGVQD (reference sequence). Trimming took 5 bases from V and 9 from J; bases not matched to a gene: 2. This CDR3 comprises 13 residues.

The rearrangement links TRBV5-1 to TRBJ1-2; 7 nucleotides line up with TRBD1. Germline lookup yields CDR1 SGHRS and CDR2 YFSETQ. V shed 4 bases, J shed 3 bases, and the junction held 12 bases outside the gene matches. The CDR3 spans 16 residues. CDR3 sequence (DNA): TGCGCCAGCAGCCTCCAGGGACAGCCTTGGGACTATGGCTACACCTTC. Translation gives CASSLQGQPWDYGYTF.

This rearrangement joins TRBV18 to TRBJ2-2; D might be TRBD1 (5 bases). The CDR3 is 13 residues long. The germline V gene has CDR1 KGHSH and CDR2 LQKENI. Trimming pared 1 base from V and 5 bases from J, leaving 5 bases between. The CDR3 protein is CASSPQGTGELFF. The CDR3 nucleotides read TGTGCCAGCTCACCACAGGGGACCGGGGAGCTGTTTTTT.

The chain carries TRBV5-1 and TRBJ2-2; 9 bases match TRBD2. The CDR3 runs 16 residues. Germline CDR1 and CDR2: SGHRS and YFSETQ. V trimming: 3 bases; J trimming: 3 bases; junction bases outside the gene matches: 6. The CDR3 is CASSSRTSEDTGELFF. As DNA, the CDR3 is TGCGCCAGCAGCTCACGGACTAGCGAGGACACCGGGGAGCTGTTTTTT. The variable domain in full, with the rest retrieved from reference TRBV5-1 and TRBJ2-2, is KAGVTQTPRYLIKTRGQQVTLSCSPISGHRSVSWYQQTPGQGLQFLFEYFSETQRNKGNFPGRFSGRQFSNSRSEMNVSTLELGDSALYLCASSSRTSEDTGELFFGEGSRLTVL.

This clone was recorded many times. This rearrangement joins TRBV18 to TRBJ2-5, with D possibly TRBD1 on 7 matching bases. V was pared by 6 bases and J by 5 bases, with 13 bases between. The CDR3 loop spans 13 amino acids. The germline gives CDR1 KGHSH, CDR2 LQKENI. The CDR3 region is CASSQGEDETQYF. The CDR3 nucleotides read TGTGCCAGCTCTCAGGGGGAGGATGAGACCCAGTACTTC.

This chain's CDR3 is CASSQALRWAVYNEQFF. The CDR3 DNA sequence: TGTGCCAGCAGCCAAGCGTTGCGATGGGCCGTTTACAATGAGCAGTTCTTC. The chain recombines TRBV14 with TRBJ2-1; no clear D. CDR3 length: 17 residues. Between the trimmed V and J ends, which lost 1 base and 4 bases, there was a span of 17 bases. CDR1 and CDR2 from the germline V gene are SGHDN and FVKESK.

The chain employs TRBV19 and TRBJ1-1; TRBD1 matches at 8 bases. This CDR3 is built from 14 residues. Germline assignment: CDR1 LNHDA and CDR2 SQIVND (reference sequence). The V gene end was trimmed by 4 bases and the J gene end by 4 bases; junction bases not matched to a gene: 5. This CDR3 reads CASSKQGGITEAFF. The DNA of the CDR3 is TGTGCCAGTAGTAAACAGGGGGGGATCACTGAAGCTTTCTTT. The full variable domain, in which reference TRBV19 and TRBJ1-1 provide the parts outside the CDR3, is DGGITQSPKYLFRKEGQNVTLSCEQNLNHDAMYWYRQDPGQGLRLIYYSQIVNDFQKGDIAEGYSVSREKKESFPLTVTSAQKNPTAFYLCASSKQGGITEAFFGQGTRLTVV.

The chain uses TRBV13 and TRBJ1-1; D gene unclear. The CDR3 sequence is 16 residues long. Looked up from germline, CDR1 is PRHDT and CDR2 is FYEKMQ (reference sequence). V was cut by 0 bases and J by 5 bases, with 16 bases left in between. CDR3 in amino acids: CASSLGAREPGTEAFF. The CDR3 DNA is TGTGCCAGCAGCTTAGGGGCCCGGGAGCCGGGTACTGAAGCTTTCTTT.

CDR3 region: CASSPRDRSHEQFF. Written as DNA, the CDR3 is TGTGCCAGCTCACCCCGGGACAGATCGCATGAGCAGTTCTTC. This sequence joins TRBV18 and TRBJ2-1; 7 nucleotides match TRBD1. The germline V gene encodes CDR1 KGHSH and CDR2 LQKENI. The CDR3 runs 14 residues. Trimming at V came to 3 bases and at J to 8 bases, leaving 7 bases not matched to a gene.